The 15 T cell receptor beta chains listed next were all sequenced from one sample in a study of T-cell reconstitution after alpha-beta-depleted transplantation in children. Unique molecular identifiers were used in preparing the TCRbeta library. Each CDR3 protein gets one entry after TCRdb re-called the PCR reads with MiXCR. The sample consists of roughly 300,000 distinct CDR3 sequences, about a tenth of them appearing once. Sequenced material: PBMCs from the stem cell graft donor, taken from the stem cell graft. The receptors here all came from a human donor who donated a stem cell graft to a child with acute lymphoblastic leukemia.

The table lists this clonotype with many counts. The J gene is TRBJ2-7, the V gene TRBV2, with TRBD2 as a possible D gene (7 bases). This CDR3 is 15 amino acids long. Germline values: CDR1 SNHLY, CDR2 FYNNEI. Between the trimmed V and J ends, which lost 5 bases and 0 bases, there was a span of 14 bases. CDR3 region: CASSKGGIDSYEQYF. The CDR3 DNA reads as TGTGCCAGCAGTAAGGGGGGGATCGACTCCTACGAGCAGTACTTC.

The V gene is TRBV12-3 or TRBV12-4, the J gene TRBJ2-5; possibly TRBD2 for D (6 bases). The CDR3 is 15 amino acids. The V end was cut by 7 bases, the J end by 2 bases, with 17 bases between. The CDR3 nucleotides read TGTGCCAGCACCCATCGGCGGGGAAGTCAAGAGACCCAGTACTTC. It specifies CASTHRRGSQETQYF.

The rearrangement links TRBV11-1 to TRBJ2-1; TRBD2 agrees at 9 bases. Germline CDR1 reads SGHAT; CDR2 reads FQDESV (reference sequence). The junction had 13 bases not matched to a gene; V was cut back by 0 bases and J by 7 bases. The CDR3 sequence is 18 residues long. CDR3 region: CASSLALLAGSMSNEQFF. The CDR3 DNA follows: TGTGCCAGCAGCTTAGCGTTGCTAGCGGGATCTATGTCGAATGAGCAGTTCTTC.

The genes are TRBV19 and TRBJ2-3, with 9 bases matching TRBD2. In germline, CDR1 is LNHDA, CDR2 SQIVND (reference sequence). Unmatched junction bases numbered 8, after V lost 5 bases and J lost 2 bases. The CDR3 is 16 amino acids. The CDR3 spells CASSPAGGRATDTQYF. CDR3 in DNA: TGTGCCAGTAGTCCCGCCGGCGGGAGGGCCACAGATACGCAGTATTTT.

There are a few counts of this clonotype. The chain recombines TRBV7-9 with TRBJ2-7; D is perhaps TRBD1 (6 bases). There are 15 residues in the CDR3. The germline V gene has CDR1 SEHNR and CDR2 FQNEAQ (reference sequence). The germline V and J ends were trimmed by 2 bases and 2 bases, with 13 bases remaining between them. The CDR3 DNA is TGTGCCAGCAGCTTAACCCCCGGACAGACCTACGAGCAGTACTTC. Residues: CASSLTPGQTYEQYF.

This chain connects TRBV30 to TRBJ2-1; 7 nucleotides line up with TRBD1. The germline CDR1 and CDR2 sequences are GTSNPN and SVGIG (reference sequence). The CDR3 is made up of 12 amino acids. The V gene end was trimmed by 3 bases and the J gene end by 10 bases; junction bases not matched to a gene: 6. The DNA of the CDR3 is TGTGCCTGGAGCCCACAGGGGTGGGAGCAGTTCTTC. Translated: CAWSPQGWEQFF. Complete variable domain (other parts from reference TRBV30 and TRBJ2-1): SQTIHQWPATLVQPVGSPLSLECTVEGTSNPNLYWYRQAAGRGLQLLFYSVGIGQISSEVPQNLSASRPQDRQFILSSKKLLLSDSGFYLCAWSPQGWEQFFGPGTRLTVL.

This clonotype was recorded a few times. This sequence joins TRBV6-5 and TRBJ1-5, with unresolved D. V lost 0 bases and J 0 bases, leaving 6 bases between the germline ends. This CDR3 spans 15 amino acids. The germline V gene encodes CDR1 MNHEY and CDR2 SVGAGI. The CDR3 reads CASSYSGISNQPQHF. DNA of the CDR3: TGTGCCAGCAGTTACTCTGGTATTAGCAATCAGCCCCAGCATTTT.

This chain uses TRBV2 with TRBJ1-2; 8 bases agree with TRBD1. From germline, CDR1 is SNHLY and CDR2 FYNNEI. The CDR3 consists of 19 residues. CDR3 residues: CTLCLGTDRDVLPNYGYTF. CDR3 bases: TGTACCCTCTGTTTAGGGACGGACAGGGATGTACTCCCTAACTATGGCTACACCTTC.

This clonotype was picked up a small number of times. The chain is built from TRBV24-1 and TRBJ2-3; D is unclear. The CDR3 length is 12 residues. Per germline, CDR1 KGHDR and CDR2 SFDVKD. The ends were cut back, 2 bases at V and 6 bases at J, with 5 bases in the middle. Written as DNA, the CDR3 is TGTGCCACCAGTGATTATGGGGATACGCAGTATTTT. Translated, it gives CATSDYGDTQYF.

This clonotype was seen more than once but under ten times. The chain couples TRBV9 to TRBJ2-1; D remains unclear. This CDR3 comprises 15 residues. Trimming removed 2 bases from V and 0 bases from J, with 9 bases in between. The germline V gene has CDR1 SGDLS and CDR2 YYNGEE. CDR3 sequence reads: CASSVGDGSYNEQFF. The CDR3 nucleotides are TGTGCCAGCAGCGTTGGTGATGGCTCCTACAATGAGCAGTTCTTC.

V and J are TRBV7-3 and TRBJ1-1, with a tentative D call TRBD1 (5 bases). V was cut by 0 bases and J by 0 bases, with 17 bases left in between. The CDR3 contains 18 residues. CDR1 and CDR2 (germline): SGHTA, FQGTGA. The CDR3 region is CASSLTSGGIAMNTEAFF. The CDR3 DNA is TGTGCCAGCAGCTTAACTTCTGGGGGAATCGCTATGAACACTGAAGCTTTCTTT.

This chain joins TRBV5-5 and TRBJ2-1; either TRBD1 or TRBD2 may fit D (5 bases each). The V end lost 4 bases, the J end lost 4 bases, and 18 bases lay between the germline ends. There are 16 residues in the CDR3. CDR1 SGHKS and CDR2 YYEKEE come from the germline V gene (reference sequence). CDR3 bases: TGTGCCAGCAGCCCGTGGGCCCCGGGACCGTACAATGAGCAGTTCTTC. This encodes CASSPWAPGPYNEQFF. Looking up the rest from reference TRBV5-5 and TRBJ2-1 gives the full variable domain: DAGVTQSPTHLIKTRGQQVTLRCSPISGHKSVSWYQQVLGQGPQFIFQYYEKEERGRGNFPDRFSARQFPNYSSELNVNALLLGDSALYLCASSPWAPGPYNEQFFGPGTRLTVL.

Notes on this clonotype: An end of the junction does not agree with germline; a read error may underlie this. The rearrangement joins TRBV7-3 to TRBJ2-3, with 7 bases fitting TRBD2. The CDR3 is made up of 15 amino acids. Germline V gives CDR1 SGHTA, CDR2 FQGTGA. The CDR3 sequence: CASSLKRDRTNTQYF. The CDR3 DNA follows: TGTGCCAGCAGCTTAAAGCGGGACCGCACAAATACGCAGTATTTT.

This clonotype was seen a single time. The chain is built from TRBV20-1 and TRBJ2-3; D possibly matches TRBD1 or TRBD2 (5 bases each). This CDR3 region has 15 residues. Germline V gives CDR1 DFQATT, CDR2 SNEGSKA (reference sequence). V was cut by 3 bases and J by 0 bases, with 13 bases left in between. The CDR3 bases are TGCAGTGCTAGGGTCGGGGCTTCTAGCACAGATACGCAGTATTTT. Its protein product is CSARVGASSTDTQYF.

In its sample, this clonotype was seen a few times. The V and J genes are TRBV7-2 and TRBJ1-1; D is possibly TRBD1 (6 bases). Trimming stripped 5 bases from V and 7 bases from J, with 23 bases between. This CDR3 contains 16 residues. Germline V gene lookup returns CDR1 SGHTA and CDR2 FQGNSA. Here the CDR3 DNA reads TGTGCCAGCAGCCCGGGGGGTGCGGGGGCCAATGGTGAAGCTTTCTTT. This codes for CASSPGGAGANGEAFF.